This TCR beta chain was profiled in a study of blood T cell repertoires in COVID-19. Looking at the study overall: The cDNA or gDNA used as material had been derived from T cells, B-cell-depleted T cells, or PBMCs.

Clones were read by immunoSEQ multiplex PCR, and TCRdb kept only the in-frame ones, dropping some. The sample holds under 250,000 clones, 65% to 90% seen once. The CDR3 runs 11 residues. Trimming took off 4 bases at V and 3 bases at J, with 4 bases between the two ends. Germline-derived CDR1 and CDR2 are SGHRS and YFSETQ. This clone has more than one count but fewer than ten. The same CDR3 can be traced to other DNA sequences in this sample. Sample: PBMCs or T cells enriched from blood (not recorded which). V usage is TRBV5-1 and J usage is TRBJ2-5; no definite D call. The sequence derives from a woman between 50 and 59 years old with acute COVID-19. CDR3 in DNA: TGCGCCAGCAGCCTCGAAGAGACCCAGTACTTC. It codes for CASSLEETQYF.